This T cell receptor beta chain came from a study of blood T cells in healthy people across ages. Per germline, CDR1 SGHRS and CDR2 YFSETQ. Trimming stripped 4 bases from V and 4 bases from J, with 11 bases between. The CDR3 is 13 amino acids. Sample-barcoded 5' priming and a J-beta primer mix drove a second PCR of roughly 7 to 11 cycles. TCRdb recomputed calls from the 5' RACE reads with MiXCR, one row per CDR3 protein. This sample has 750,000 to 1,000,000 distinct CDR3 sequences, with about 29% found just once. The sample was also linked to a second study, of T cells of mothers and their children.

The chain joins TRBV5-1 to TRBJ1-1; D call uncertain. Sample: blood. This receptor was identified in a woman in her thirties or forties in good health. The CDR3 DNA sequence: TGCGCCAGCAGCCAAGAGGTCCTCACTGAAGCTTTCTTT. Its protein is CASSQEVLTEAFF.